The clone carrying this T cell receptor (beta chain) was observed at least ten times. What it binds is unknown. The CDR3 runs to 12 residues. J was trimmed by 6 bases and V by 6 bases; bases with no gene match: 3. Germline V CDR1 and CDR2: MNHEY, SVGAGI. It was by quantitative 5'-RACE with molecular barcodes that TCR beta libraries were made. MiXCR, applied by TCRdb to the 5' RACE reads, yields one record per CDR3 protein. The table shows more than 500,000 distinct CDR3 sequences, with roughly 5.2% occurring only once. The data belong to a study of CD8 T cells in ankylosing spondylitis. Whole-study results and caveats: Disease-linked clones reportedly showed significant enrichment in matched ankylosing spondylitis synovial fluid. Disease-associated clonotypes exhibited CD8+ identity and were relatively infrequent in peripheral blood. Seemingly distinctive of ankylosing spondylitis blood was a TCR beta motif formed by eight highly homologous variants. Previous work reported some of these motif variants in the synovial fluid and blood of reactive arthritis.

The source is a male donor with ankylosing spondylitis. The rearrangement links TRBV6-5 to TRBJ2-7; TRBD1 matches at 9 bases. Sequencing was done on a sample of blood, either unsorted or a sorted T cell fraction (not recorded which). CDR3 DNA sequence: TGTGCCAGCAGCCGGACAGGGGCCGAGCAGTACTTC. Translation gives CASSRTGAEQYF.